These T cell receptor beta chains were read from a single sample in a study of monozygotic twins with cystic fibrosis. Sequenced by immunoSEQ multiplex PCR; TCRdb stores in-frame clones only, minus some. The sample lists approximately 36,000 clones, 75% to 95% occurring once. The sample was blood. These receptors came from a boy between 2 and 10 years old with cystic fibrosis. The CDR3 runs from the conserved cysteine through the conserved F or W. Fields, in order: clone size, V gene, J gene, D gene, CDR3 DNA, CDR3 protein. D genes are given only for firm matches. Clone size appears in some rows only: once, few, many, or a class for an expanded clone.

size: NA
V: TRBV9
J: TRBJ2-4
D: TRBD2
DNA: TGTGCCAGCAGCACAGGACTAGCAGCGAACATTCAGTACTTC
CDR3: CASSTGLAANIQYF

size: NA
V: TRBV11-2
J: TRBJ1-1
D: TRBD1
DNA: TGTGCCAGCAGCTTAGCAAAAGGGGACAGTGAAGCTTTCTTT
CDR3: CASSLAKGDSEAFF

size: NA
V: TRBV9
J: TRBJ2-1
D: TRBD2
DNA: TGTGCCAGCAGCGCTAGCGGGGGGCTGTACAATGAGCAGTTCTTC
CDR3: CASSASGGLYNEQFF

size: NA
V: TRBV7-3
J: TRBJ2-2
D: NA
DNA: TGTGCCAGCAGCTTGGGTCTGGGTAGCACCGGGGAGCTGTTTTTT
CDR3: CASSLGLGSTGELFF

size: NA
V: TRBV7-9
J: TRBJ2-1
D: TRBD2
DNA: TGTGCCAGCAGCTTATTGCGTGGCAGCGGGGGGAGGGATGAGCAGTTCTTC
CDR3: CASSLLRGSGGRDEQFF

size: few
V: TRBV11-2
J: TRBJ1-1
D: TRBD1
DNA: TGTGCCAGCAGCACCGAGGGACAGGTCAACACTGAAGCTTTCTTT
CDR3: CASSTEGQVNTEAFF

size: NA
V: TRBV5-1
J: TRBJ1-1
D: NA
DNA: TGCGCCAGCAGCGCCGGGGACCGCGGGGGAGCTTTCTTT
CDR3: CASSAGDRGGAFF

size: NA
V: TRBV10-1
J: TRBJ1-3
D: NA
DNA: TGCGCCAGCAGTGAGTCCCGGGGATTGTCTGGAAACACCATATATTTT
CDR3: CASSESRGLSGNTIYF

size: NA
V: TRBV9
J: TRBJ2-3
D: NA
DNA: TGTGCCAGCAGCCCGAGGGGGCGGGACACAGATACGCAGTATTTT
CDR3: CASSPRGRDTDTQYF

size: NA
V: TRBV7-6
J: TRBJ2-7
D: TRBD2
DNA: TGTGCCAGCAGCTTGGGACTAGCGGGGGGGCTTGGCGAGCAGTACTTC
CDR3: CASSLGLAGGLGEQYF

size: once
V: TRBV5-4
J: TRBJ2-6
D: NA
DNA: TGTGCCAGCAGCTTGGGTTTCCAGCCTCCCTCTGGGGCCAACGTCCTGACTTTC
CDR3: CASSLGFQPPSGANVLTF

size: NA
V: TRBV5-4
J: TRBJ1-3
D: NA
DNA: TGTGCCAGCAGCGGGGGCCTAGGGGGCTCTGGAAACACCATATATTTT
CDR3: CASSGGLGGSGNTIYF

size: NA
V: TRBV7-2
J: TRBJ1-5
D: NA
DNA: TGTGCCAGCAGCCTTGGGAGGTGGCAGCCCCAGCATTTT
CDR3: CASSLGRWQPQHF

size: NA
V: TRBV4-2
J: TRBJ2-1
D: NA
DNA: TGTGCCAGCAGCCAAGATCAGAATGAGCAGTTCTTC
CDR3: CASSQDQNEQFF

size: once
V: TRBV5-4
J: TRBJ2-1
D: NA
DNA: TGTGCCAGCAGCTTGGGGGGAGAACAGGTAAATGAGCAGTTCTTC
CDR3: CASSLGGEQVNEQFF

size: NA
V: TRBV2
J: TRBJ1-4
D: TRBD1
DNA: TGTGCCAGCAGAAACCTGGGACAGAGTAATGAAAAACTGTTTTTT
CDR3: CASRNLGQSNEKLFF

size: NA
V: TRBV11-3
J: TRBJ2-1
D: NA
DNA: TGTGCCAGCAGCTCGGAGTCGGCTGAGCAGTTCTTC
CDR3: CASSSESAEQFF

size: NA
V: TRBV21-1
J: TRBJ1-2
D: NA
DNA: TGTGCCAGCAGTGACAGGGGCAACTATGGCTACACCTTC
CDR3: CASSDRGNYGYTF

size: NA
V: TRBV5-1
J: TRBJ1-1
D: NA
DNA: TGCGCCAGCAGCTTGGGCGGGAACACTGAAGCTTTCTTT
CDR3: CASSLGGNTEAFF

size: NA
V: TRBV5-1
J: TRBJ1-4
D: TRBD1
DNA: TGCGCCAGCAGTCCCGGACAGGGCGACAAACTGTTTTTT
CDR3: CASSPGQGDKLFF

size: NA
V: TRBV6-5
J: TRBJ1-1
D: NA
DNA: TGTGCCAGCACCTGGAAACGTGGGGGGAACACTGAAGCTTTCTTT
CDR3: CASTWKRGGNTEAFF

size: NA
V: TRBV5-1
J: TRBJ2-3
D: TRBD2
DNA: TGCGCCAGCAGCTTAGGGACCCTTCCTAGCGGGGGGGCCCCGCGGTATTTT
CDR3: CASSLGTLPSGGAPRYF

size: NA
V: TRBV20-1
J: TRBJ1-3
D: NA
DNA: TGCAGTGCATCCAGGGGAAACACCATATATTTT
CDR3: CSASRGNTIYF

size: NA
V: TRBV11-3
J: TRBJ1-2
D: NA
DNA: TGTGCCAGCAGCTTAGGTGGGGACCACTATGGCTACACCTTC
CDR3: CASSLGGDHYGYTF